The rows below give T cell receptor beta chains drawn from one sample of a study of CD8+CD57+ T cells in acquired aplastic anemia. In TCRdb, the reads were re-called with MiXCR into one record per CDR3 protein. The sample consists of under 350,000 distinct CDR3 sequences, about three fifths of them appearing once. What was sequenced was sorted CD4+, CD8+, or CD8+CD57+ T cells (not recorded which) from PBMCs. The source of these receptors is a human donor with aplastic anemia. Each CDR3 is given with its conserved first and last residue.

TRBJ1-2 | TRBV7-2 | CASTPSKVLHGYTF
TRBJ2-2 | TRBV29-1 | CSVETGAANTGELFF
TRBJ2-1 | TRBV20-1 | CSARITGNIVGEQFF
TRBJ2-1 | TRBV19 | CASVARGPSYNEQFF
TRBJ2-5 | TRBV6-5 | CASSYSLLAGGPQTQYF
TRBJ1-5 | TRBV2 | CASSPMTEQETQHF
TRBJ1-6 | TRBV20-1 | CSAREAGKVTNSPLHF
TRBJ2-7 | TRBV10-3 | CAKQGGDYEQYF
TRBJ2-5 | TRBV29-1 | CSVEGPPTHLLQETQYF
TRBJ2-1 | TRBV7-3 | CASSLGTPGQGMQFF
TRBJ1-2 | TRBV20-1 | CSAATDGYTF
TRBJ2-1 | TRBV7-2 | CASSLSGTLGIDEQFF
TRBJ1-5 | TRBV19 | CASSIWEYNQPQHF
TRBJ2-5 | TRBV20-1 | CSAKRTGWEETQYF
TRBJ2-3 | TRBV20-1 | CSARPTSGLSTDTQYF
TRBJ2-3 | TRBV9 | CASSVALAGGLDTQYF
TRBJ2-2 | TRBV5-5 | CASSSRQTNTGELFF
TRBJ2-7 | TRBV7-9 | CASSKVSRDYEQYF
TRBJ2-3 | TRBV25-1 | CASIAGTSGPDTQYF
TRBJ2-3 | TRBV7-9 | CASRIGEGSDTQYF
TRBJ2-7 | TRBV24-1 | CATSRGRGDYEQYF
TRBJ2-1 | TRBV4-2 | CASSQAGTSFNEQFF
TRBJ1-2 | TRBV5-1 | CTSSLDGNYGYTF
TRBJ1-1 | TRBV28 | CAILSGLNTEAFF
TRBJ1-1 | TRBV19 | CASSAAGQGDTEAFF
TRBJ2-1 | TRBV18 | CASSPTSSENEQFF
TRBJ1-1 | TRBV5-6 | CASSSLDREIGEAFF
TRBJ2-1 | TRBV12-3/TRBV12-4 | CASSSTSGISSSYNEQFF
TRBJ2-5 | TRBV5-1 | CASNNGGTGIQETQYF
TRBJ2-3 | TRBV5-1 | CASMRGGSTDTQYF
TRBJ1-1 | TRBV19 | CASSTRGPGGNTEAFF
TRBJ1-2 | TRBV19 | CASTKDWGAGYTF
TRBJ1-4 | TRBV3-1 | CASSYRDSGFRLFF
TRBJ2-1 | TRBV5-1 | CAGSLAGTLATDTQFF
TRBJ1-2 | TRBV7-9 | CASSVTRDYGYTF
TRBJ2-5 | TRBV18 | CASSPRRQGNPQYF
TRBJ2-7 | TRBV2 | CASSHPPTLAGATNYEQYF
TRBJ1-6 | TRBV20-1 | CSARETTLHF
TRBJ2-1 | TRBV12-3/TRBV12-4 | CASSLISYEQFF
TRBJ1-5 | TRBV3-1 | CASSLGIGKKPQHF
TRBJ2-5 | TRBV20-1 | CSARATEETQYF
TRBJ2-4 | TRBV5-5 | CASSLRAGGAKNIQYF
TRBJ2-2 | TRBV2 | CASSEVGGGPGELFF
TRBJ2-5 | TRBV3-1 | CASSQAGLVGTQYF
TRBJ1-1 | TRBV10-3 | CAISDRGRPTEAFF
TRBJ1-4 | TRBV12-3/TRBV12-4 | CASTMGQGREKLFF
TRBJ2-1 | TRBV4-2 | CASSQGGGRYNEQFF
TRBJ1-3 | TRBV2 | CASLNRGVGGNTIYF
TRBJ2-7 | TRBV24-1 | CATSDARGYEQYF
TRBJ2-1 | TRBV3-1 | CASSQRSGGAFDEQFF
TRBJ2-3 | TRBV9 | CASSVEPGATDTQCF
TRBJ2-1 | TRBV20-1 | CSANRGRAPNEQFF
TRBJ1-1 | TRBV15 | CATSHQTAEAFF
TRBJ2-5 | TRBV20-1 | CSARNAQETQYF
TRBJ2-5 | TRBV7-8 | CASRGDSYF
TRBJ2-7 | TRBV9 | CASSPRSYIGGQYF